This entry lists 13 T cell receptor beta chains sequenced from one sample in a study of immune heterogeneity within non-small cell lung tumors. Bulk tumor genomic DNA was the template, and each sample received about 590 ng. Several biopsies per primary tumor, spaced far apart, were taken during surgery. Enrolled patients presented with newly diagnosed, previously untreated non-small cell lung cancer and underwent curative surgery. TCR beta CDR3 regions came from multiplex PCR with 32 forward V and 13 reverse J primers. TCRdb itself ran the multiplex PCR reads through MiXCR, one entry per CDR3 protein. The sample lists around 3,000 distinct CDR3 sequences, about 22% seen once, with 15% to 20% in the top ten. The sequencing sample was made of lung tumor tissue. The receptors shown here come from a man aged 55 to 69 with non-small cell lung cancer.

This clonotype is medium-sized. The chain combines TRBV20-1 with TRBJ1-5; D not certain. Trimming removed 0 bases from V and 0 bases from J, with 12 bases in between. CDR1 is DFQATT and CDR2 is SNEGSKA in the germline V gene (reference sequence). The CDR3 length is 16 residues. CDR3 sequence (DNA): TGCAGTGCTAGAGATCGCGCAAAGTATAGCAATCAGCCCCAGCATTTT. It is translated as CSARDRAKYSNQPQHF.

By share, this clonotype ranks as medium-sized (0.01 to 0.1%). The CDR3 nucleotides are TGTGCCAGCAGCCTCGAATGGGGGAACACCATATATTTT. Translation: CASSLEWGNTIYF. The chain carries TRBV7-2 and TRBJ1-3, with a tentative D call TRBD1 (5 bases). Germline CDR1 SGHTA, CDR2 FQGNSA. Trimming took off 5 bases at V and 7 bases at J, with 12 bases between the two ends. The CDR3 is 13 amino acids.

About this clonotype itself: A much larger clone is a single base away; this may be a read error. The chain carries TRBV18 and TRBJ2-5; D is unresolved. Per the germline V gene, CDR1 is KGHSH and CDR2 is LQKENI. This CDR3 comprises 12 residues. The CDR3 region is CAISPKTGTQYF. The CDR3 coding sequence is TGTGCCATCTCACCTAAGACTGGTACCCAGTACTTC.

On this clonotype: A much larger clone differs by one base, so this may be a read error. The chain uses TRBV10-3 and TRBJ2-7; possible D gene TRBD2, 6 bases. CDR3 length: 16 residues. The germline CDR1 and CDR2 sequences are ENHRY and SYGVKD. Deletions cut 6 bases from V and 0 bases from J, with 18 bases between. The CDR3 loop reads CAISWRLATSSYEQYF. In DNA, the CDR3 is TGTGCCATCAGCTGGCGCCTAGCGACGAGCTCCTACGAGCAGTACTTC.

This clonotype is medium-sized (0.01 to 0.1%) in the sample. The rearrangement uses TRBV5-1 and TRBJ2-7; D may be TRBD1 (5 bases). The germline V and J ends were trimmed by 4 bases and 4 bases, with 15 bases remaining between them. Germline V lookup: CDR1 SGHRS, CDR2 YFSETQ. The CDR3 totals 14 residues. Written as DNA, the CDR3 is TGCGCCAGCAGCCCTGTATTGGACAAGTACGAGCAGTACTTC. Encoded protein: CASSPVLDKYEQYF.

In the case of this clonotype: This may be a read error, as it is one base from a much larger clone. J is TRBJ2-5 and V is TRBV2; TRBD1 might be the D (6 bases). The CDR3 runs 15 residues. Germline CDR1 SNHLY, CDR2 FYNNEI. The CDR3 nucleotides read TGTGACAGCAGTGCTACCGGGACAAACCAAGAGACCCAGTACTTC. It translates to CDSSATGTNQETQYF. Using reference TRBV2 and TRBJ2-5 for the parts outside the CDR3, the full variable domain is EPEVTQTPSHQVTQMGQEVILRCVPISNHLYFYWYRQILGQKVEFLVSFYNNEISEKSEIFDDQFSVERPDGSNFTLKIRSTKLEDSAMYFCDSSATGTNQETQYFGPGTRLLVL.

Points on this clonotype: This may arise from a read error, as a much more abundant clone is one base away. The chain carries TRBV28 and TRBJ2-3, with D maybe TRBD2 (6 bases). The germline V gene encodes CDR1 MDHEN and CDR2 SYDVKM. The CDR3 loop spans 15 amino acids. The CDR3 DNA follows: TGTGACAGCAGTCCCCCCCGGGGGATGACAGATACGCAGTATTTT. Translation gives CDSSPPRGMTDTQYF.

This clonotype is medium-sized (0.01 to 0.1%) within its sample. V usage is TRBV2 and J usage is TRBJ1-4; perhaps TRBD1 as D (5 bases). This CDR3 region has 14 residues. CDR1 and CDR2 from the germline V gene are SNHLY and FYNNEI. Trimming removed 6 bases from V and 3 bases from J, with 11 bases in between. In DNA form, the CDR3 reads TGTGCCAGCAGATCCCGGGGGGCTAATGAAAAACTGTTTTTT. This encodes CASRSRGANEKLFF.

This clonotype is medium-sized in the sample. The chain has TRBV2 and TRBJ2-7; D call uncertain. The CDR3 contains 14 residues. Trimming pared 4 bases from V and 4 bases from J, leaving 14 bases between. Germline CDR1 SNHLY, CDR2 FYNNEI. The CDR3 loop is CASSAHRLRYEQYF. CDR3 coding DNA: TGTGCCAGCAGTGCGCACCGCCTCAGATACGAGCAGTACTTC.

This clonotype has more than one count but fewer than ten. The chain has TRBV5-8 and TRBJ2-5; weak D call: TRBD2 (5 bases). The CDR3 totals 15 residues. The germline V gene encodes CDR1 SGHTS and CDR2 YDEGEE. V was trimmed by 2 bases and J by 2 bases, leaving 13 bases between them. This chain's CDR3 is CASSFRGLGQETQYF. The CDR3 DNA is TGTGCCAGCAGCTTTCGGGGATTAGGGCAAGAGACCCAGTACTTC. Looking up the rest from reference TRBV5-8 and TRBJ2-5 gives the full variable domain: EAGVTQSPTHLIKTRGQQATLRCSPISGHTSVYWYQQALGLGLQFLLWYDEGEERNRGNFPPRFSGRQFPNYSSELNVNALELEDSALYLCASSFRGLGQETQYFGPGTRLLVL.

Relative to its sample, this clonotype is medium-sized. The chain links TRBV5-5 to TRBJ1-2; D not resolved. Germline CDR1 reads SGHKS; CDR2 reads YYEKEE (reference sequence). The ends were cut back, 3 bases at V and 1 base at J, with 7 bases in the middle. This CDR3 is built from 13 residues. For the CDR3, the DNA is TGTGCCAGCAGCTCTGTAAATAACTATGGCTACACCTTC. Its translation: CASSSVNNYGYTF.

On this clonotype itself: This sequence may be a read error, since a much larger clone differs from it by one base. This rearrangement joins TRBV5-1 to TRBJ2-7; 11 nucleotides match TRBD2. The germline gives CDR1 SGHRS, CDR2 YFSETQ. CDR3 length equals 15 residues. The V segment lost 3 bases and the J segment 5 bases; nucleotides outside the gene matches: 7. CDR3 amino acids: CASSSLAGGPHEQYF. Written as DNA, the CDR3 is TGCGCCAGCAGCTCCCTAGCGGGAGGCCCCCACGAGCAGTACTTC.

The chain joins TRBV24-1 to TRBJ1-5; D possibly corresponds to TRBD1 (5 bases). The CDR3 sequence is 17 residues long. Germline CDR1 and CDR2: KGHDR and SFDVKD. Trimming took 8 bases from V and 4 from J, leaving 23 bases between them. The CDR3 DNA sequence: TGTGCCACCACTCCCCCCCAGGGAAAAGGCCAAAATCAGCCCCAGCATTTT. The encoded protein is CATTPPQGKGQNQPQHF.